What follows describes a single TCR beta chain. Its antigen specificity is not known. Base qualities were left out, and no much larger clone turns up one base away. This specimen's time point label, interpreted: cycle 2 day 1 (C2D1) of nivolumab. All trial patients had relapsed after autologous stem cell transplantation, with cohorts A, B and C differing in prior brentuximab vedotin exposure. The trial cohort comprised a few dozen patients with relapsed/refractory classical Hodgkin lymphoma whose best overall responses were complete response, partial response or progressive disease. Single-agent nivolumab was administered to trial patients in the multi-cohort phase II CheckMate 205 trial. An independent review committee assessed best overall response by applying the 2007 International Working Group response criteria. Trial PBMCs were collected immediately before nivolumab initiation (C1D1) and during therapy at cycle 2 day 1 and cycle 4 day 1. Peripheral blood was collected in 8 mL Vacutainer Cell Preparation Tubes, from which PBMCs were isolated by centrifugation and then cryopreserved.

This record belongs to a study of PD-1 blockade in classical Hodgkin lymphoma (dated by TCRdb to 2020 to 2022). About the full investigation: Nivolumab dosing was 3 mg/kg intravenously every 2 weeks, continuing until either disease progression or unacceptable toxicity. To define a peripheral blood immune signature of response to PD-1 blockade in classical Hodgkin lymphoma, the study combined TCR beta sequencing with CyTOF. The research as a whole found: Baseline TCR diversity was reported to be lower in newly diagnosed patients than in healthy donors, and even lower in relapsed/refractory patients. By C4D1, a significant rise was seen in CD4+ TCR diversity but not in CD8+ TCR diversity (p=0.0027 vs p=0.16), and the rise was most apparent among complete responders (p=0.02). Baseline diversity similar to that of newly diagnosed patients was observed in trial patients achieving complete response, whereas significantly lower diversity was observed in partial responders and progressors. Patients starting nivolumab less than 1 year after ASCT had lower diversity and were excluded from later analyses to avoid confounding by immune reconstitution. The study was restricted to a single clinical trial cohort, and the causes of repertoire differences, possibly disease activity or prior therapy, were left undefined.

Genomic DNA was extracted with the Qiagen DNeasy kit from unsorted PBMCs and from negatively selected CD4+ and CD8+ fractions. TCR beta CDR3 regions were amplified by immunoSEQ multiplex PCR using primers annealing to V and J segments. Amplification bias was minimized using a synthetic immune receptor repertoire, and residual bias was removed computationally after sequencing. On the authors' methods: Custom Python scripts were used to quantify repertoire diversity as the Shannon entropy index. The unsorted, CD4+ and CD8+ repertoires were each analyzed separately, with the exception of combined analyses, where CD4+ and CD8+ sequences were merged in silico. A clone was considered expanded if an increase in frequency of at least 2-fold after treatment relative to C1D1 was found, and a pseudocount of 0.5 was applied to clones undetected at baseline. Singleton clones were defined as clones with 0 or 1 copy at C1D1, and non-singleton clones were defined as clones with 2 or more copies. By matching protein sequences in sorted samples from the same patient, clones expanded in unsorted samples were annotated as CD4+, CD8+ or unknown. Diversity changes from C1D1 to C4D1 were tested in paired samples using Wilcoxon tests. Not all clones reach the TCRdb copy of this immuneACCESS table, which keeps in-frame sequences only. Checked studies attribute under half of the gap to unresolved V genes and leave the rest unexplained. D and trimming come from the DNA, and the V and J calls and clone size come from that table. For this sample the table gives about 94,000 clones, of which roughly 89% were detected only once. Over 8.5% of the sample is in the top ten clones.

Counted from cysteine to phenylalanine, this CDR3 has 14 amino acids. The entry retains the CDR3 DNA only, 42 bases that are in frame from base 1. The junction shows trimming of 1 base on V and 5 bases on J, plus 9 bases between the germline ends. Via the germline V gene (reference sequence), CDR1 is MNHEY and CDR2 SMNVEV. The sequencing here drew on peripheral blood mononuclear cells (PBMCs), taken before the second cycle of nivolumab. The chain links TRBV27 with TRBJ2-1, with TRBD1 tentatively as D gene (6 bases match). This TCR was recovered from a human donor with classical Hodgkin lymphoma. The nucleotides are TGTGCCAGCAGTTTATTGACAGGAAACAATGAGCAGTTCTTC. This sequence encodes CASSLLTGNNEQFF.